One and the same sample provided the 11 T cell receptor beta chains below, sequenced in a study of early T cells in non-severe SARS-CoV-2 infection. TCRdb recomputed calls from the 5' RACE reads with MiXCR, one row per CDR3 protein. The table records about 40,000 distinct CDR3 sequences, roughly 6.2% of them present only once. The starting material was whole blood, obtained at baseline. These receptors were taken from an adult who was a healthcare worker with PCR-confirmed SARS-CoV-2 infection or an uninfected control (not recorded which).

The rearrangement uses TRBV7-9 and TRBJ2-7; 7 nucleotides agree with TRBD1. From germline, CDR1 is SEHNR and CDR2 FQNEAQ (reference sequence). The CDR3 runs 16 residues. V trimming: 5 bases; J trimming: 0 bases; junction bases outside the gene matches: 10. CDR3 region: CASSPSTGPSSYEQYF. The CDR3 coding sequence is TGTGCCAGCAGCCCTTCGACAGGGCCTAGCTCCTACGAGCAGTACTTC.

The table lists this clonotype with a few counts. This chain uses TRBV7-2 with TRBJ1-1; D unresolved. In germline, CDR1 is SGHTA, CDR2 FQGNSA. The CDR3 runs 11 residues. Trimming stripped 3 bases from V and 3 bases from J, with 2 bases between. The CDR3 reads CASSFYTEAFF. Here the CDR3 DNA reads TGTGCCAGCAGCTTCTACACTGAAGCTTTCTTT.

This clonotype was found many times. This chain joins TRBV27 and TRBJ1-6; no clear D gene. This CDR3 spans 14 amino acids. The germline V gene has CDR1 MNHEY and CDR2 SMNVEV (reference sequence). Between the trimmed V and J ends, which lost 5 bases and 8 bases, there was a span of 13 bases. DNA of the CDR3: TGTGCCAGCAGTCACGGGATCTACGATTCACCCCTCCACTTT. It is translated as CASSHGIYDSPLHF.

V usage is TRBV18 and J usage is TRBJ2-3; D remains unclear. Per the germline V gene, CDR1 is KGHSH and CDR2 is LQKENI. Between the trimmed V and J ends, which lost 2 bases and 0 bases, there was a span of 9 bases. CDR3 size: 15 residues. In DNA form, the CDR3 reads TGTGCCAGCTCACCAAAGCTTACTAGCACAGATACGCAGTATTTT. It codes for CASSPKLTSTDTQYF. The full variable domain, with the rest looked up from reference TRBV18 and TRBJ2-3, is NAGVMQNPRHLVRRRGQEARLRCSPMKGHSHVYWYRQLPEEGLKFMVYLQKENIIDESGMPKERFSAEFPKEGPSILRIQQVVRGDSAAYFCASSPKLTSTDTQYFGPGTRLTVL.

This clonotype was detected many times. J is TRBJ1-2 and V is TRBV5-6; D unclear. V shed 4 bases and J shed 8 bases, with 12 bases lying between them. CDR1 and CDR2 from the germline V gene are SGHDT and YYEEEE. This CDR3 is 12 amino acids long. The CDR3: CASSILVNGYTF. The CDR3 bases are TGTGCCAGCAGCATTCTGGTGAACGGCTACACCTTC.

This clonotype was seen at least ten times. The chain combines TRBV30 with TRBJ1-5, with a tentative D call TRBD1 (5 bases). The CDR3 is made up of 14 amino acids. Trimming shortened V by 3 bases and J by 4 bases, and 13 bases separated the two germline ends. Germline CDR1 reads GTSNPN; CDR2 reads SVGIG (reference sequence). The CDR3 reads CAWSLTGLNQPQHF. CDR3 DNA sequence: TGTGCCTGGAGCTTAACAGGTTTAAATCAGCCCCAGCATTTT.

The rearrangement uses TRBV7-9 and TRBJ1-1, with D maybe TRBD1 (5 bases). Germline V lookup: CDR1 SEHNR, CDR2 FQNEAQ (reference sequence). This CDR3 contains 14 residues. V gave up 8 bases and J gave up 3 bases, with 16 bases separating them. The CDR3 nucleotides read TGTGCCAGCTCCAGACAGTCGGGGTACACTGAAGCTTTCTTT. Its translation: CASSRQSGYTEAFF.

This rearrangement joins TRBV6-6 to TRBJ1-2; a weak D match, TRBD1 (6 bases). Germline assignment: CDR1 MNHNY and CDR2 SVGAGI (reference sequence). The CDR3 loop spans 17 amino acids. Trimming cost V 6 bases and J 4 bases, with 24 bases left between them. The CDR3 DNA reads as TGTGCCAGCAGGACCGGGACAACGCGTCGTGAGGGCTATGGCTACACCTTC. It specifies CASRTGTTRREGYGYTF.

This clonotype was seen more than once but under ten times. CDR3 bases: TGTGCCAGCAGCTGGACAGGGGATTTTGCTAACTATGGCTACACCTTC. It encodes CASSWTGDFANYGYTF. This chain links TRBV6-5 with TRBJ1-2; 9 bases line up with TRBD1. This CDR3 contains 16 residues. CDR1 and CDR2 (germline): MNHEY, SVGAGI. With V trimmed by 6 bases and J by 0 bases, 8 bases remained unmatched.

The table lists this clonotype with many counts. The chain is built from TRBV25-1 and TRBJ2-2; D unresolved. Germline loops: CDR1 MGHDK, CDR2 SYGVNS. V lost 7 bases, J lost 1 base, and 16 bases lay in between. The CDR3 totals 16 residues. CDR3 residues: CASTNPESENTGELFF. CDR3 nucleotide sequence: TGTGCCAGCACCAACCCTGAATCAGAGAACACCGGGGAGCTGTTTTTT.

J is TRBJ2-3 and V is TRBV6-2 or TRBV6-3; 7 positions agree with TRBD1. The ends lost 10 bases at V and 2 bases at J; junction bases unmatched: 9. CDR1 and CDR2 from the germline V gene are MNHEY and SVGEGT. This CDR3 is built from 14 residues. The CDR3 loop is CATTGTVYTDTQYF. DNA of the CDR3: TGTGCCACCACCGGGACAGTATACACAGATACGCAGTATTTT.